This T cell receptor beta chain was recovered during a study of blood T cell repertoires in COVID-19. The overall study: Sources were T cells, B-cell-depleted T cells, or PBMCs; the material itself was cDNA or gDNA.

Clones were sequenced by immunoSEQ multiplex PCR, and TCRdb holds only the in-frame ones, with some missing. The sample records approximately 400,000 clones, roughly four fifths being singletons. Recruits, aged roughly 18 to 95 years, lived in 20 to 30 US areas. Participants reported their clinical history, and cohort assignment relied on those reports. The CDR3 runs 14 residues. The V and J ends lost 6 bases and 10 bases, in that order; junction bases with no gene match: 11. Germline V CDR1 and CDR2: LGHDT, YNNKEL (reference sequence). The origin of this receptor is a woman between 50 and 59 years old who had recovered from COVID-19. Sequenced: PBMCs or T cells enriched from blood (not recorded which). This chain connects TRBV3-1 (or the pseudogene TRBV3-2) to TRBJ1-1; 10 bases line up with TRBD1. CDR3 in amino acids: CASSRDRGPRVAFF. The DNA for the CDR3 is TGTGCCAGCAGTCGCGACAGGGGGCCTCGGGTAGCTTTCTTT.